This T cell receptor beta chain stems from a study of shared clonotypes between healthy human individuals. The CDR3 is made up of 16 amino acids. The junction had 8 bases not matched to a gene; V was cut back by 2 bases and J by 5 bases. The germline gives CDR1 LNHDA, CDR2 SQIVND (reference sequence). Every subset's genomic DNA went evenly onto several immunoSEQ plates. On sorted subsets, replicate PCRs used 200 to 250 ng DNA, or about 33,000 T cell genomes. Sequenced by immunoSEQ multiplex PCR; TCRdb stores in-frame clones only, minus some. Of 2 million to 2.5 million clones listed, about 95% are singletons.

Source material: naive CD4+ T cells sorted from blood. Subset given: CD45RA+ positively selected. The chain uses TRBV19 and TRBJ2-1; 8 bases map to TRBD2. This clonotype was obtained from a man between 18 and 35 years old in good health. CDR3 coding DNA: TGTGCCAGTAGTATAAGAAAAGCGGGAGTGAACAATGAGCAGTTCTTC. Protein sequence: CASSIRKAGVNNEQFF.